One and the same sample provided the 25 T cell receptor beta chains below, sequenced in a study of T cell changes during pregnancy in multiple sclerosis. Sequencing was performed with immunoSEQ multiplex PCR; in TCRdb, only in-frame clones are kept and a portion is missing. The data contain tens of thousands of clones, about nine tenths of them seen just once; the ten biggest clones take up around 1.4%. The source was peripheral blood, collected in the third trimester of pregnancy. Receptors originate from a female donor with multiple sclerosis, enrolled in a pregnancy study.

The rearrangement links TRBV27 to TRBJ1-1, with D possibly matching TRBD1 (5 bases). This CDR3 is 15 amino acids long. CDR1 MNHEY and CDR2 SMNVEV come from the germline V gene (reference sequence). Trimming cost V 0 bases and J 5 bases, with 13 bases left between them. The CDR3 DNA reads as TGTGCCAGCAGTTTATCATGGGGGGGGGAAACTGAAGCTTTCTTT. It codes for CASSLSWGGETEAFF.

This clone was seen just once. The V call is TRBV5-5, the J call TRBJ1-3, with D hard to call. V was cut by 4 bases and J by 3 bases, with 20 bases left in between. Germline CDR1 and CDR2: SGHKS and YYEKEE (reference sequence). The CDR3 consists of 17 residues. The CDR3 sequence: CASSPREVALIGNTIYF. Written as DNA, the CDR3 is TGTGCCAGCAGCCCTAGGGAGGTGGCCCTTATTGGAAACACCATATATTTT.

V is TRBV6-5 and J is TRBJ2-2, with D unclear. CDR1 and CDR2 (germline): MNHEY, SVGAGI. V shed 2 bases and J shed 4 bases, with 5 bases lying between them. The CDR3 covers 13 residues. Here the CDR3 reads CASSYPGTGELFF. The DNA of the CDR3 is TGTGCCAGCAGTTACCCGGGCACCGGGGAGCTGTTTTTT.

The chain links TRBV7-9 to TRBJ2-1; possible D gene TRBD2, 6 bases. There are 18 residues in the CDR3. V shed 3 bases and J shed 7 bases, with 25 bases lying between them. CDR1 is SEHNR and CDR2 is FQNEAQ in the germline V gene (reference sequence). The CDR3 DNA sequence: TGTGCCAGCAGCTTGGGGACCGGGACTTCCTTCTTGATAAATGAGCAGTTCTTC. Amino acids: CASSLGTGTSFLINEQFF.

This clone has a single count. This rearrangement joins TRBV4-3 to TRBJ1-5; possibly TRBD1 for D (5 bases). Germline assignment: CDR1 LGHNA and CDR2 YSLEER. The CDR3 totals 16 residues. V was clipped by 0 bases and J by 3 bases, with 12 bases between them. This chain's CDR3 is CASSQDKRQTNQPQHF. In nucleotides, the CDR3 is TGCGCCAGCAGCCAAGATAAGAGACAGACCAATCAGCCCCAGCATTTT.

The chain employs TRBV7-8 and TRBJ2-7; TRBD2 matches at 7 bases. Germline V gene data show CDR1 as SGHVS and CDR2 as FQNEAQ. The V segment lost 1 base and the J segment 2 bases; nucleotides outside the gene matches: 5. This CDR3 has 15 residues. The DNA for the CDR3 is TGTGCCAGCAGCTTAGAGCGGGGAGGAACCTACGAGCAGTACTTC. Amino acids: CASSLERGGTYEQYF.

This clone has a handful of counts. The CDR3 region is CASSPPDSIYGYTF. CDR3 nucleotide sequence: TGTGCCAGCTCACCACCTGACAGTATCTATGGCTACACCTTC. This chain connects TRBV18 to TRBJ1-2; maybe TRBD1 (5 bases). In germline, CDR1 is KGHSH, CDR2 LQKENI. The CDR3 runs 14 residues. V was trimmed by 0 bases and J by 4 bases, leaving 9 bases between them.

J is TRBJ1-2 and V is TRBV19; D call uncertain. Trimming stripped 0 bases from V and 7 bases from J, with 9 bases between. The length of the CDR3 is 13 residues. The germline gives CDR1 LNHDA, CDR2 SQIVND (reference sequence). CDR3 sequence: CASSIEGRGGYTF. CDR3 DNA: TGTGCCAGTAGTATAGAGGGTCGCGGTGGCTACACCTTC. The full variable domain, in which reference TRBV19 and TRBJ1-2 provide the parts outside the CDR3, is DGGITQSPKYLFRKEGQNVTLSCEQNLNHDAMYWYRQDPGQGLRLIYYSQIVNDFQKGDIAEGYSVSREKKESFPLTVTSAQKNPTAFYLCASSIEGRGGYTFGSGTRLTVV.

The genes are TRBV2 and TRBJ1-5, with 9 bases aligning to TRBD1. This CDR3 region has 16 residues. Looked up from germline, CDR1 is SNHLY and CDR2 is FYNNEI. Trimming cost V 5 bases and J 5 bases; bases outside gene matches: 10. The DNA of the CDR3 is TGTGCCAGCAGTTACATACAGGGGGCTCCGGATCAGCCCCAGCATTTT. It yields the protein CASSYIQGAPDQPQHF.

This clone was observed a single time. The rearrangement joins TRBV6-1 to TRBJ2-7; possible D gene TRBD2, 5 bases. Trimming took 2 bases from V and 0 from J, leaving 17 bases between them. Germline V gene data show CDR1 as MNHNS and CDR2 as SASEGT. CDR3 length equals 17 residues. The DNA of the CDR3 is TGTGCCAGCAGTGAACTTATAGGGTGGGAGAGCTCCTACGAGCAGTACTTC. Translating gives CASSELIGWESSYEQYF.

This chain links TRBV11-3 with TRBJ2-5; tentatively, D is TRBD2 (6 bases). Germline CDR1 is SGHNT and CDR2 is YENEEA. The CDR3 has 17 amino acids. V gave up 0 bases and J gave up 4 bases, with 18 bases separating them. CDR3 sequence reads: CASSLDATRGGGETQYF. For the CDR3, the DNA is TGTGCCAGCAGCTTAGACGCGACGCGGGGTGGAGGAGAGACCCAGTACTTC.

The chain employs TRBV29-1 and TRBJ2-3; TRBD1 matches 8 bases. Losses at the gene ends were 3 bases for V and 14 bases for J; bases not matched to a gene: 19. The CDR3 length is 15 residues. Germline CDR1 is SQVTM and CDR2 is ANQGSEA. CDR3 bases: TGCAGCGTTGAGAGGGGGCCGACAGGGGCCCCTATTCTGTATTTT. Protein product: CSVERGPTGAPILYF.

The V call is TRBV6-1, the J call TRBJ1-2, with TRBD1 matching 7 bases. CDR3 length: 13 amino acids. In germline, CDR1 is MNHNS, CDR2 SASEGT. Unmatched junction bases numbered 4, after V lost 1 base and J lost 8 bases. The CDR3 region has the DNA TGTGCCAGCAGTGAAGAAGGGGGCCGCGGCTACACCTTC. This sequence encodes CASSEEGGRGYTF.

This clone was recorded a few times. The CDR3 DNA follows: TGTGCCAGCAGTTACTACGACGGGAGGGCCGAGCAGTACTTC. Translating it yields CASSYYDGRAEQYF. This chain uses TRBV6-5 with TRBJ2-7, with TRBD2 matching 8 bases. This CDR3 has 14 residues. Germline CDR1 and CDR2: MNHEY and SVGAGI. V was pared by 1 base and J by 6 bases, with 5 bases of the junction left unmatched.

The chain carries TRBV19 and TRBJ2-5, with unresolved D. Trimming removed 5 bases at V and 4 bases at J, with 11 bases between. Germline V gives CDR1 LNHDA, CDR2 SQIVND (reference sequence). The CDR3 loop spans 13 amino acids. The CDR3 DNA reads TGTGCCAGTAGTTTTAGTGGGCCAGAGACCCAGTACTTC. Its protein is CASSFSGPETQYF.

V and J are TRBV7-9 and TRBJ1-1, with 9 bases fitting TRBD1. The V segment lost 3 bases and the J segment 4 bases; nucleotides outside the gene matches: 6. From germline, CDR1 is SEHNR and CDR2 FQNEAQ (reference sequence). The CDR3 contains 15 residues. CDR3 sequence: CASSFTGGAGTEAFF. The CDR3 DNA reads TGTGCCAGCAGCTTTACAGGGGGCGCGGGCACTGAAGCTTTCTTT.

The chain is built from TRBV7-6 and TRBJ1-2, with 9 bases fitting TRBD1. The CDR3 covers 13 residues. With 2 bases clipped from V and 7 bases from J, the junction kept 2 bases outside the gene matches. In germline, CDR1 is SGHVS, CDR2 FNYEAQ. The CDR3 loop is CASSLPTGGGYTF. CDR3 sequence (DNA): TGTGCCAGCAGCTTACCGACAGGGGGTGGCTACACCTTC.

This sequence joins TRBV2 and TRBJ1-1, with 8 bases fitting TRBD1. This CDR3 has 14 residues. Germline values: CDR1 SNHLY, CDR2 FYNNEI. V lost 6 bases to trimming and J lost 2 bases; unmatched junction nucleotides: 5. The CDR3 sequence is CASSATGANTEAFF. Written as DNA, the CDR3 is TGTGCCAGCAGCGCGACAGGGGCAAACACTGAAGCTTTCTTT.

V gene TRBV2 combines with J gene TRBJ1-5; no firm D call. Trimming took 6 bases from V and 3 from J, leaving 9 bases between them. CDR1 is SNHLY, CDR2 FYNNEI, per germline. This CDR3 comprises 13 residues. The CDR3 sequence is CASSPGSNQPQHF. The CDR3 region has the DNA TGTGCCAGCAGCCCGGGGTCCAATCAGCCCCAGCATTTT.

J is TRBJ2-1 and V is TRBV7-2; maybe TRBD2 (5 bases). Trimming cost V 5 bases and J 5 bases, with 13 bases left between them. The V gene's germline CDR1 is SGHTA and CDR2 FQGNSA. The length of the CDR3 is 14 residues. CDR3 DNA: TGTGCCAGCAGCCAAGGGAGCAGCCACAATGAGCAGTTCTTC. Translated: CASSQGSSHNEQFF.

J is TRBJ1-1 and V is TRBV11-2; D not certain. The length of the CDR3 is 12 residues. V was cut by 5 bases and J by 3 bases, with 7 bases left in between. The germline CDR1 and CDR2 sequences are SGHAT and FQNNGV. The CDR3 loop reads CASSADYTEAFF. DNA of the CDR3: TGTGCCAGCAGCGCAGATTACACTGAAGCTTTCTTT.

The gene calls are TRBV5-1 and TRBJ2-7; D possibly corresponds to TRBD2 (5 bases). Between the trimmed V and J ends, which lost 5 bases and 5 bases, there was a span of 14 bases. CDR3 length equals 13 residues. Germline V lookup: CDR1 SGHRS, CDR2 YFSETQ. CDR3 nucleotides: TGCGCCAGCAGGGCGGGCTCAGAGGACGAGCAGTACTTC. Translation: CASRAGSEDEQYF.

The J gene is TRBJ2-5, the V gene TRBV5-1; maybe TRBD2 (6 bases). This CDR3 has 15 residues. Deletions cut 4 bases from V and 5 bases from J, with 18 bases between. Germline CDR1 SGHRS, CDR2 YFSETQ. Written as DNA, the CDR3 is TGCGCCAGCAGCCAAGTGGGAAGTCGGGAGGAGACCCAGTACTTC. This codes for CASSQVGSREETQYF.

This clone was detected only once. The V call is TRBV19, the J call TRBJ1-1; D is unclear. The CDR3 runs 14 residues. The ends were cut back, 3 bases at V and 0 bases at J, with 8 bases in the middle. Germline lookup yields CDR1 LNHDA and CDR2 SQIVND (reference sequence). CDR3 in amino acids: CASSMEAVNTEAFF. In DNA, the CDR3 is TGTGCCAGTAGTATGGAGGCGGTGAACACTGAAGCTTTCTTT.

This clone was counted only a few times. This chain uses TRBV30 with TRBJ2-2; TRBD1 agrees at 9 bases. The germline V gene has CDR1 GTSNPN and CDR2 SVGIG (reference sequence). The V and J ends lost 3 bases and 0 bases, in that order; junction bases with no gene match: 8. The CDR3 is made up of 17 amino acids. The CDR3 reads CAWSHFTGGSNTGELFF. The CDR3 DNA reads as TGTGCCTGGAGCCATTTTACAGGGGGCTCGAACACCGGGGAGCTGTTTTTT.